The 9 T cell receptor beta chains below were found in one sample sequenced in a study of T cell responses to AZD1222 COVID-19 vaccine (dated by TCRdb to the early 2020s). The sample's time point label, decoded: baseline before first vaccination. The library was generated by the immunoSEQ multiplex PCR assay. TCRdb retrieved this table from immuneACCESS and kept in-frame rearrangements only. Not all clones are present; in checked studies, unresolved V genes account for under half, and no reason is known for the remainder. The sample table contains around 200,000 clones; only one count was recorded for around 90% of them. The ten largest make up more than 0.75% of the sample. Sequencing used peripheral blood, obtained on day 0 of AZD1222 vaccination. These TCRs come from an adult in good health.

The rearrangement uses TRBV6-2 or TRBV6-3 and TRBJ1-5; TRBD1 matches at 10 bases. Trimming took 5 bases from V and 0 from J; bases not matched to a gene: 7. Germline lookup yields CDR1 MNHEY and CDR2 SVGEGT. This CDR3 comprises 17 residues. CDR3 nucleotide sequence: TGTGCCAGCAGTCGGGACAGGGGCCCTAATAGCAATCAGCCCCAGCATTTT. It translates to CASSRDRGPNSNQPQHF.

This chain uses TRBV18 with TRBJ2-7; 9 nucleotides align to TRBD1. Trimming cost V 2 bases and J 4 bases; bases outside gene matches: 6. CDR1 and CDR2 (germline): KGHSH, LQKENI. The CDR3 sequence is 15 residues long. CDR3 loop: CASSPGLGQGYEQYF. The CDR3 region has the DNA TGTGCCAGCTCACCAGGGCTCGGACAGGGGTACGAGCAGTACTTC.

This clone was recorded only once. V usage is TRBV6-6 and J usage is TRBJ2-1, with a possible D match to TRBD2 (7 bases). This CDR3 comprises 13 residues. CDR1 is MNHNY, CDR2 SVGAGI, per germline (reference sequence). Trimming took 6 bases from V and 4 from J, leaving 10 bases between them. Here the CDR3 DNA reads TGTGCCAGCAGCCGGGGGGCTTACAATGAGCAGTTCTTC. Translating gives CASSRGAYNEQFF.

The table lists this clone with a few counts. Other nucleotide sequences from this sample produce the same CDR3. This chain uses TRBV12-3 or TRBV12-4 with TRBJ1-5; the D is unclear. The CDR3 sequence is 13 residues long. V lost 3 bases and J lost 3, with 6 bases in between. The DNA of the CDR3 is TGTGCCAGCAGTTTTTCCCTCAATCAGCCCCAGCATTTT. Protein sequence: CASSFSLNQPQHF.

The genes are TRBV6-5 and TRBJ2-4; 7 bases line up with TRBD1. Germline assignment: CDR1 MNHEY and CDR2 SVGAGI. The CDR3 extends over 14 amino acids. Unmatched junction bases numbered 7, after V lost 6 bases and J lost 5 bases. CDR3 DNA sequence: TGTGCCAGCAGCGTCACCGGACAGGAAAACATTCAGTACTTC. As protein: CASSVTGQENIQYF.

CDR3 loop: CASSYPANTEAFF. CDR3 sequence (DNA): TGTGCCAGTAGTTATCCAGCGAACACTGAAGCTTTCTTT. This chain connects TRBV19 to TRBJ1-1; D is unresolved. V lost 5 bases and J lost 1, with 8 bases in between. This CDR3 spans 13 amino acids. Per germline, CDR1 LNHDA and CDR2 SQIVND (reference sequence).

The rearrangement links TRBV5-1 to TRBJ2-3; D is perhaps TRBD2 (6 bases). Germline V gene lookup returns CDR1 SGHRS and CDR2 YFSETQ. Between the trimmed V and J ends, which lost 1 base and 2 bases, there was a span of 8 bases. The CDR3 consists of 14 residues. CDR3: CASSLLGLTDTQYF. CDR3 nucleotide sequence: TGCGCCAGCAGCTTGTTGGGACTCACAGATACGCAGTATTTT.

CDR3: CASGTARGYTF. The CDR3, as DNA: TGTGCCAGCGGGACAGCGCGTGGCTACACCTTC. The V and J genes are TRBV7-9 and TRBJ1-2, with TRBD1 matching 7 bases. With V trimmed by 8 bases and J by 7 bases, 4 bases remained unmatched. The CDR3 is made up of 11 amino acids. The germline V gene encodes CDR1 SEHNR and CDR2 FQNEAQ (reference sequence).

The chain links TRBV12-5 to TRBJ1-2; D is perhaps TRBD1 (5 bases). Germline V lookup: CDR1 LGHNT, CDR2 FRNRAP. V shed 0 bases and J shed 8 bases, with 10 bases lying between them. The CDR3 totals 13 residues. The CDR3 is CASGLVLGAGYTF. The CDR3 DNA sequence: TGTGCTAGTGGTTTGGTACTAGGGGCAGGCTACACCTTC.